This T cell receptor beta chain was observed in a study of T cells in Graves' hyperthyroidism and ophthalmopathy. The overall study: Peripheral blood was obtained at initial diagnosis, preceding any treatment.

This clonotype has a count of ten or more. The cohort's ophthalmopathy patients, a group with duration under 3 months, had a Clinical Activity Score of at least 3 and a NOSPECS grade of at least 4. There were TCR beta CDR3 regions amplified from RNA transcripts. The HTBI primer set served for first-round RT-PCR of the TCR CDR3. TCRdb itself ran the multiplex PCR reads through MiXCR, one entry per CDR3 protein. The sample includes about 500,000 distinct CDR3 sequences, 15% to 20% of them seen just once. V was cut by 6 bases and J by 2 bases, with 9 bases left in between. The CDR3 is made up of 13 amino acids. Germline V CDR1 and CDR2: MNHEY, SVGEGT.

The receptor's source is a woman aged 25 to 45 with Graves' ophthalmopathy. The material sequenced was blood. The chain joins TRBV6-2 or TRBV6-3 to TRBJ2-3, with D possibly TRBD2 on 5 matching bases. CDR3 nucleotide sequence: TGTGCCAGCAGCCACCGGGACACAGATACGCAGTATTTT. Translated: CASSHRDTDTQYF.